A selection of T cell receptor beta chains follows, all from one sample in a study of blood T cell repertoires in COVID-19. Produced via immunoSEQ multiplex PCR; TCRdb's table is partial and in-frame only. The repertoire consists of roughly 62,000 clones, with roughly 89% occurring once and the leading ten covering approximately 6%. The sequenced sample was peripheral blood. These receptors all stem from a human donor in a cohort sampled during active COVID-19. The conserved cysteine and the conserved F or W are not part of the CDR3 here.

V gene | CDR3 protein
TRBV7-3 | ASSLGQDYNEQF
TRBV29-1 | SGYRGSGTEAF
TRBV4-1 | ASSRLGGSYGEQY
TRBV6-5 | ASRGRGSEKLF
TRBV7-9 | ASSLEESTTYEQY
TRBV11-3 | ASSGGYGRNTGELF
TRBV7-2 | ASSLGSSLATYNEQF
TRBV4-1 | ASSHLQTGDNQPQH
TRBV27 | ASSHQGVPPGYEQY
TRBV29-1 | SVESVEKLF
TRBV5-1 | ASGGSSGDYGYT
TRBV7-3 | ASSSTGIGEAF
TRBV24-1 | ATSAGLGLEQY
TRBV30 | ARSIPATNEKLF
TRBV6-5 | ASSGTGVGGYT
TRBV7-9 | ASSLRETSYEQY
TRBV6-5 | ASSYRVPNSPLH
TRBV11-2 | ASSLRRTAYEQY
TRBV15 | ATSVDSRESTEAF
TRBV18 | ASSPRGTDANSPLH
TRBV5-1 | ASSAGLAGGYPPDTQY
TRBV7-8 | ASSSLTGVNEQY